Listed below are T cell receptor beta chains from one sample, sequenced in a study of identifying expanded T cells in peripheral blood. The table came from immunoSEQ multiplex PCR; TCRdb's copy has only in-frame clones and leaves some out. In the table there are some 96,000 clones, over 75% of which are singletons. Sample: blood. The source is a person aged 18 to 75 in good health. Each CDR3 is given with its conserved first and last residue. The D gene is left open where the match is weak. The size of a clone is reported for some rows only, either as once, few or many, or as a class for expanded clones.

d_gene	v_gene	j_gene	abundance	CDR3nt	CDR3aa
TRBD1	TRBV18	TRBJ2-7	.	TGTGCCAGCTCACCACAAGGACAGGGAAGCTACGAGCAGTACTTC	CASSPQGQGSYEQYF
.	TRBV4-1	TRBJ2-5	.	TGCGCCAGCAGCCAAGATATGCTTATTTGGAGCGAGACCCAGTACTTC	CASSQDMLIWSETQYF
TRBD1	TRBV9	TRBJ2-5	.	TGTGCCAGCAGCATCGGACAGGGGGGAAAACAAGAGACCCAGTACTTC	CASSIGQGGKQETQYF
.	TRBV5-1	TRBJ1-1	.	TGCGCCAGCAGCCCGCTCCGGGACACAGCGAACACTGAAGCTTTCTTT	CASSPLRDTANTEAFF
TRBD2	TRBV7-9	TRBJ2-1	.	TGTGCCAGCAGCTTAGGCGGGAGTCGCGGAGATGATGAGCAGTTCTTC	CASSLGGSRGDDEQFF
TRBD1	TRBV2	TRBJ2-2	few	TGTGCCAGCAGTGTCGACAGGGTCACCGGGGAGCTGTTTTTT	CASSVDRVTGELFF
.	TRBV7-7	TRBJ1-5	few	TGTGCCAGCAGCTTAGTTAGGCGAGGAGGCGGGGCACAGCCCCAGCATTTT	CASSLVRRGGGAQPQHF
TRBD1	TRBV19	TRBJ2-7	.	TGTGCCAGTAGCTCGGGACAGTTGGGCGAGCAGTACTTC	CASSSGQLGEQYF
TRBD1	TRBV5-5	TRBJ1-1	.	TGTGCCAGCAGCTTGGCCCGACAGGGGAACATGAACACTGAAGCTTTCTTT	CASSLARQGNMNTEAFF
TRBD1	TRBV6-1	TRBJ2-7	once	TGTGCCAGCAGTATCGGACAGGAACTGACCTACGAGCAGTACTTC	CASSIGQELTYEQYF
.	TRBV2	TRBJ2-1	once	TGTGCCAGCCGACAGACCGGGAGCTCCTACAATGAGCAGTTCTTC	CASRQTGSSYNEQFF
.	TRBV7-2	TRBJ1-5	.	TGTGCCAGCAGCTATCAGAGTTATAGCAATCAGCCCCAGCATTTT	CASSYQSYSNQPQHF
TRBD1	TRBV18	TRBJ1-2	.	TGTGCCAGCTCACCGGGACAGGGGCTCGGCTACACCTTC	CASSPGQGLGYTF
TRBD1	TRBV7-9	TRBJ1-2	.	TGTGCCAGCAGCTTGGGACAGGGGGTGCCAGGCACCTTC	CASSLGQGVPGTF
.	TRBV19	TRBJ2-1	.	TGTGCCAGTAGTATAGGGGGAGGTGAGCAGTTCTTC	CASSIGGGEQFF
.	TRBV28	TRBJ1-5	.	TGTGCCAGCAGTTTAAGGCAGGTGTTGAATCAGCCCCAGCATTTT	CASSLRQVLNQPQHF
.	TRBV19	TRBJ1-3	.	TGTGCCAGTAGTATTGGGGGCAGAGTCCTCTCTGGAAACACCATATATTTT	CASSIGGRVLSGNTIYF
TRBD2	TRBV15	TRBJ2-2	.	TGTGCCACCAGCAGAGATTTAGCGGGGAGGGCGAACACCGGGGAGCTGTTTTTT	CATSRDLAGRANTGELFF
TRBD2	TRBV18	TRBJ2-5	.	TGTGCCAGCTCACCACGAACTAGCGGGGGCGGGGAGACCCAGTACTTC	CASSPRTSGGGETQYF
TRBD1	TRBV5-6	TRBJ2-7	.	TGTGCCAGCAGCCTGGGGCCAGGGACAGCCTCCTACGAGCAGTACTTC	CASSLGPGTASYEQYF
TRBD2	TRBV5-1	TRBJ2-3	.	TGCGCCAGCAGCTTGAACGGACTAGCGGGAGTGGTGACAGATACGCAGTATTTT	CASSLNGLAGVVTDTQYF
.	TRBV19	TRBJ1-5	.	TGTGCCAGTACCGGGATCCCACGGTACGGGGTCTATAGCAATCAGCCCCAGCATTTT	CASTGIPRYGVYSNQPQHF
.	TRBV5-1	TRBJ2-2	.	TGCGCCAGCAGCTTGGCGGTGTTAACCGGGGAGCTGTTTTTT	CASSLAVLTGELFF
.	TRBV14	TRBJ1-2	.	TGTGCCAGCAGACCTAATACCCCGGGACTCCCGAACGGCGGCTACACCTTC	CASRPNTPGLPNGGYTF
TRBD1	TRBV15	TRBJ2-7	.	TGTGCCACCAGCGGAACAGGGGGATGGATCGACGAGCAGTACTTC	CATSGTGGWIDEQYF
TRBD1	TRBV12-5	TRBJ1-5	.	TGTGCTAGTGGTTTGGGCGGGACAGGGGGCGGTACTCAGCCCCAGCATTTT	CASGLGGTGGGTQPQHF
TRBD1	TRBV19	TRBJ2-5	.	TGTGCCAGTAGTACCAGGACAGGGTGGGAGACCCAGTACTTC	CASSTRTGWETQYF
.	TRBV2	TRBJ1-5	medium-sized	TGTGCCAGCAGGGAAGACAGGAGCAATCAGCCCCAGCATTTT	CASREDRSNQPQHF
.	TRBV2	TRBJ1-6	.	TGTGCCAGCAGAGGCGGGGGTTCACCCCTCCACTTT	CASRGGGSPLHF
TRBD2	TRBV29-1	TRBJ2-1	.	TGCAGCGCCCCGACTAGCGGGGGAGGGAGTGAGCAGTTCTTC	CSAPTSGGGSEQFF
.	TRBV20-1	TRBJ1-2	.	TGCAGTGCTACCTCAACTGGCTACACCTTC	CSATSTGYTF
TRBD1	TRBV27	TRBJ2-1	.	TGTGCCAGCAGTTTAGGACAGGCCCACAATGAGCAGTTCTTC	CASSLGQAHNEQFF
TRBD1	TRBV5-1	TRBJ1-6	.	TGCGCCAGCAGTTTGGGGCGCTTGTCGGGGGACAGGGGTCAGAAAATCCATAATTCACCCCTCCACTTT	CASSLGRLSGDRGQKIHNSPLHF